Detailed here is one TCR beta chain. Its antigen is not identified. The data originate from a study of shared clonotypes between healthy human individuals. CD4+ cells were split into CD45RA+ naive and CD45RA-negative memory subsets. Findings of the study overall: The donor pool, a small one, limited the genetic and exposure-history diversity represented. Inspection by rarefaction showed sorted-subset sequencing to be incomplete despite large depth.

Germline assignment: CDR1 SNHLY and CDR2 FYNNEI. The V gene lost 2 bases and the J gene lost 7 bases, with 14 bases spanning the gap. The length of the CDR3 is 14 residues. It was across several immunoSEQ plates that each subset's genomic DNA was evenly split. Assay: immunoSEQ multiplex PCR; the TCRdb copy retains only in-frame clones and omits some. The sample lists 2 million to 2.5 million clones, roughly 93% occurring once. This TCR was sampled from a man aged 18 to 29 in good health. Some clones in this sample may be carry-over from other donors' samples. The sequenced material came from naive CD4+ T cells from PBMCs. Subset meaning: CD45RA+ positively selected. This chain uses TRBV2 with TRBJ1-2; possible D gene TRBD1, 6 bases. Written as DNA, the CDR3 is TGTGCCAGCAGTGAATCGGTCACAGGGTCTGGCTACACCTTC. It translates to CASSESVTGSGYTF.